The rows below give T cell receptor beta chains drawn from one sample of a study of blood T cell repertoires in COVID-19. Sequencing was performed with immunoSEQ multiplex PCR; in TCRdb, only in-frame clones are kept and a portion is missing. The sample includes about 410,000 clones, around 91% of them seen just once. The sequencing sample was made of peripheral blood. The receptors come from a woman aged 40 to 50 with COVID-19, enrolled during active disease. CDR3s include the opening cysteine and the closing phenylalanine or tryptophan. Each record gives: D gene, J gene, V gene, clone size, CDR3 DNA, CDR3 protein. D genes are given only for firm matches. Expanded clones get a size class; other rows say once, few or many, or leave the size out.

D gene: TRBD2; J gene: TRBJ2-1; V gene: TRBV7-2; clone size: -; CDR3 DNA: TGTGCCAGCAGCGCCCGACTAGCGGGGGGATACAATGAGCAGTTCTTC; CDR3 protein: CASSARLAGGYNEQFF
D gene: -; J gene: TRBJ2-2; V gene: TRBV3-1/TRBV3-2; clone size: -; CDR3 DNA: TGTGCCAGCAGCGCACGGACTGCCGGGGAGCTGTTTTTT; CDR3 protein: CASSARTAGELFF
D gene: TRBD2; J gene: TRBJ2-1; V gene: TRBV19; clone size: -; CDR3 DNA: TGTGCCAGTAGTTCGGGACTAGCGGTTTACTACAATGAGCAGTTCTTC; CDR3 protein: CASSSGLAVYYNEQFF
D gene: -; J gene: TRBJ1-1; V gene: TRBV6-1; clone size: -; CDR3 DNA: TGTGCCAGCAGTGAATTCGGGTTGTCTGAAGCTTTCTTT; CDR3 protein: CASSEFGLSEAFF
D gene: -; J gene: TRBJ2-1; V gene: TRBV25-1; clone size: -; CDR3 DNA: TGTGCCAGCAGTGAAAAGGCCCCCTCCCCGACTCTTTCTGAGCAGTTCTTC; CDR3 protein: CASSEKAPSPTLSEQFF
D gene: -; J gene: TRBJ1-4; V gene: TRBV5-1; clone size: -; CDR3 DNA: TGCGCCAGCAGCCCACCGGGACAAGGAAATGAAAAACTGTTTTTT; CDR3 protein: CASSPPGQGNEKLFF
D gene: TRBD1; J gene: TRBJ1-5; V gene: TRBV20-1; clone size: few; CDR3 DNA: TGCAGTGCTAGAAACCTGGGACAGCTATTT; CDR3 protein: CSARNLGQLF
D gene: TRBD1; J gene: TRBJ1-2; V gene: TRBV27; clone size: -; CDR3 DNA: TGTGCCAGCAGTCACTCGGACAGGCCAGGCAACTATGGCTACACCTTC; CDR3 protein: CASSHSDRPGNYGYTF
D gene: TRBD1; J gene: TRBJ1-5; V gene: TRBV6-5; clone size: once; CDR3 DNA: TGTGCCAGCAGTTTCAGTAGAACAGGGGCGGGTCAGCCCCAGCATTTT; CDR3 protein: CASSFSRTGAGQPQHF
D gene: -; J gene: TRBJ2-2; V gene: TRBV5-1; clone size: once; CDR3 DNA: TGCGCCAGCAGCATGATAACAGGGTCGAACACCGGGGAGCTGTTTTTT; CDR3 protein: CASSMITGSNTGELFF
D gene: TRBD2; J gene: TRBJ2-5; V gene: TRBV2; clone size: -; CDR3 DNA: TGTGCCAGCAAGCCCCGGGGGGTAGAGACCCAGTACTTC; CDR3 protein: CASKPRGVETQYF
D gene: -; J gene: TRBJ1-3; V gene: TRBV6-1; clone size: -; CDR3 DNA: TGTGCCAGCAGTGGTAGCCGGCAGAATACAGGAAACACCATATATTTT; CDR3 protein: CASSGSRQNTGNTIYF
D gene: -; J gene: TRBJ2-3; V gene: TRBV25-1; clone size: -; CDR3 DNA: TGTGCCAGCAGTCTGACAGCTAGCACAGATACGCAGTATTTT; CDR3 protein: CASSLTASTDTQYF
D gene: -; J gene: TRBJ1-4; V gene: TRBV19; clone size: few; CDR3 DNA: TGTGCCAGTAGTTCCCCTGGCGGGGCAACTAATGAAAAACTGTTTTTT; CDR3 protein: CASSSPGGATNEKLFF
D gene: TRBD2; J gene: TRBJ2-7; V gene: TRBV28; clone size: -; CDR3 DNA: TGTGCCAGCAGTTTAGGCCCGGGGGGGGCATCCAACTTC; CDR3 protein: CASSLGPGGASNF
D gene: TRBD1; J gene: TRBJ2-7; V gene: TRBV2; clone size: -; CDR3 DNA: TGTGCCAGCAGTAGTCGGACAGGGCCTAGCGAGCAGTACTTC; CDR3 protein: CASSSRTGPSEQYF
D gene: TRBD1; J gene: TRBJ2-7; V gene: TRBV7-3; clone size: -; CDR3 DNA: TGTGCCAGCAGCCCGGGACAGGGGGACTACGAGCAGTACTTC; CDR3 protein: CASSPGQGDYEQYF
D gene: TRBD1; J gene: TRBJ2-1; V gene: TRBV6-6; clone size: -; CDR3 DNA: TGTGCCAGCAGTTACTCCCCGGGACAGGGACGTAGTGAGCAGTTCTTC; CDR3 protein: CASSYSPGQGRSEQFF
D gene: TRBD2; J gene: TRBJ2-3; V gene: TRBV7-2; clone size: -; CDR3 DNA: TGTGCCAGCAGCTTCGTAGCGGGGGGGCGGACAGATACGCAGTATTTT; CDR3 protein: CASSFVAGGRTDTQYF
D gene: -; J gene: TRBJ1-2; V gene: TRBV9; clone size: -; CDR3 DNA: TGTGCCAGCAGCCACGGGACTTCCGATGGCTACACCTTC; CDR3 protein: CASSHGTSDGYTF
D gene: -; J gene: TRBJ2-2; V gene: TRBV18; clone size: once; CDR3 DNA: TGTGCCAGCTCACCCCCCGGAGGGCGTGCCAGTACCGGGGAGCTGTTTTTT; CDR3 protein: CASSPPGGRASTGELFF
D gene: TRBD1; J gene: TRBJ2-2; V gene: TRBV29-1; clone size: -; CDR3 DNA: TGCAGCGGTTTAACAGGGGAAAAGGCCGGGGAGCTGTTTTTT; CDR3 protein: CSGLTGEKAGELFF
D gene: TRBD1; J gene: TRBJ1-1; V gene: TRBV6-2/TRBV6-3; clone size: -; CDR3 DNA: TGTGCCAGCAGCCGAGACAGGGCATTGAACACTGAAGCTTTCTTT; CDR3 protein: CASSRDRALNTEAFF
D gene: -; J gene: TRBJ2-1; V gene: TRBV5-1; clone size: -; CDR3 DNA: TGCGCCAGCAGCTTGTTGACAGACAATGAGCAGTTCTTC; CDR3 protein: CASSLLTDNEQFF
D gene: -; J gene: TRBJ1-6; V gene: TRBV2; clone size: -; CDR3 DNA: TGTGCCAGCACGAGGGAACCCAATTCACCCCTCCACTTT; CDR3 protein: CASTREPNSPLHF
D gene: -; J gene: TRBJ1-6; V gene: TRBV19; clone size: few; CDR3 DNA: TGTGCCAGTAGTAGCAGAGGGGGTGTGGGTTCACCCCTCCACTTT; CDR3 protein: CASSSRGGVGSPLHF
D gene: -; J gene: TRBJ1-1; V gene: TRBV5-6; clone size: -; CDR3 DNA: TGTGCCAGCAACATGGGAGGGAGCGGGAACACTGAAGCTTTCTTT; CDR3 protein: CASNMGGSGNTEAFF
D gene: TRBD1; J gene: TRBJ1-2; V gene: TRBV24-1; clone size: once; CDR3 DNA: TGTGCCACCAGTGACCCGGGACAGGGCGGCTACACCTTC; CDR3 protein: CATSDPGQGGYTF
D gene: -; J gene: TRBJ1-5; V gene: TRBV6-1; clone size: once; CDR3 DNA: TGTGCCAGCAGTGCCAGCCGTTGGGGGGATCGATGGGAGCCCCAGCATTTT; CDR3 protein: CASSASRWGDRWEPQHF
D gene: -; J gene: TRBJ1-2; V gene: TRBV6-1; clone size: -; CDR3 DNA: TGTGCCAGCAGTGAAGGATATGGACTGGATGGCTACACCTTC; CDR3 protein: CASSEGYGLDGYTF
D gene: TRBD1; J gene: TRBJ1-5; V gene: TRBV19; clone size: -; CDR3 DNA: TGTGCCAGTAGAACGGGGACAGGGCGCAATCAGCCCCAGCATTTT; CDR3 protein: CASRTGTGRNQPQHF
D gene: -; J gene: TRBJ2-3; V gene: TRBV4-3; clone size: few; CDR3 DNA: TGCGCCAGCAGCCAAGGGACTGGCACGAATACGCAGTATTTT; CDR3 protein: CASSQGTGTNTQYF